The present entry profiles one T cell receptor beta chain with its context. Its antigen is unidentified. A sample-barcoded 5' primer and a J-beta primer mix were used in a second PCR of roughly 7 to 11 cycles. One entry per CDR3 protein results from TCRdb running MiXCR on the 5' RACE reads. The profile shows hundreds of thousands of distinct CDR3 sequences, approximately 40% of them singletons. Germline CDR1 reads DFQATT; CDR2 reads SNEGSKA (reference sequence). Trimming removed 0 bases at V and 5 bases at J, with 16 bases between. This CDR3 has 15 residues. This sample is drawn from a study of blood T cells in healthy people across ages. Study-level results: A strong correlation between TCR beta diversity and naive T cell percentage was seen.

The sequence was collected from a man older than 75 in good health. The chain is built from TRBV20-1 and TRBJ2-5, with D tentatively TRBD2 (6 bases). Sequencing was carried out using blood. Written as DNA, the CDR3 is TGCAGTGCTAGAGATTGGGCAGCTAGCGAGGAGACCCAGTACTTC. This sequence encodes CSARDWAASEETQYF.